A selection of T cell receptor beta chains follows, all from one sample in a study of blood T cell repertoires in COVID-19. Clones were sequenced by immunoSEQ multiplex PCR, and TCRdb holds only the in-frame ones, with some missing. The profile shows about 240,000 clones, 70% to 85% of them singletons. Sequenced material: peripheral blood. The source of these receptors is a woman at least 80 years old with acute or convalescent COVID-19. Each CDR3 is given without its conserved first and last residue.

V gene	CDR3 protein
TRBV6-5	ASSSTANYGYT
TRBV2	ASSGDILNTEAF
TRBV3-1/TRBV3-2	ASSRTGGEDFQTQY
TRBV24-1	ATSDGQYSYEQY
TRBV5-6	ASSQLAGGNRGETQY
TRBV10-3	AISEPRGGLNTEAF
TRBV7-9	ASRTSASGNTIY
TRBV6-5	ASSQPYNEQF
TRBV29-1	SVAPGGRRTEAF
TRBV28	ATIAGIYNEQF
TRBV19	ASSRDRAGRGIQY
TRBV7-9	ASSRGYEQY
TRBV5-5	ASSLVSPPEQF
TRBV12-5	ASGLAGFSGNTIY
TRBV4-1	ASRPTGTDTQY
TRBV10-3	ASQHPPPHEQF
TRBV18	ASSPRVSGPAGANVLT
TRBV7-9	ASSPIGTGNEQY
TRBV19	ASREQGALGYT
TRBV5-1	ASRPAGGSQETQY
TRBV24-1	ATEQQGNEQF
TRBV27	ASSLERGYHEQY
TRBV30	AWSVGALGGYT
TRBV27	ASSPPGQVYGYT
TRBV7-8	ASSLVRGASYGYT
TRBV10-3	AISPAGSYEQY
TRBV28	ASSSGTSGSSYNEQF
TRBV3-1/TRBV3-2	ASSQGGGSGLF
TRBV10-3	AINTGQGVNNEQF
TRBV28	ASSLKLAGGWQF